This paragraph covers one TCR beta chain sequence. Its antigen is still unknown. Germline CDR1 and CDR2: LNHNV and YYDKDF (reference sequence). Trimming cost V 5 bases and J 1 base, with 11 bases left between them. This CDR3 is 14 amino acids long. Only in-frame clones appear in the TCRdb table, and some are missing; sequencing was by immunoSEQ multiplex PCR. The sample records under 300,000 clones, approximately 83% being singletons. The data are from a study of cytomegalovirus exposure and HLA in healthy donors. Study findings and constraints: In the approximately 120 validation repertoires, a later analysis found that first-cohort TCR clusters tended to co-occur. CMV antigen specificity was confirmed in vitro for three CMV-associated chains.

The donors were members of the validation cohort, which comprised roughly 130 subjects and was separate from the first cohort of 730 or so subjects. Specimen: PBMCs. The sequence was obtained from a woman aged 18-29 years in good health and CMV-seronegative. V gene TRBV15 combines with J gene TRBJ1-1; D perhaps matches TRBD1 (6 bases). The CDR3 DNA reads as TGTGCCACCAGCCCCACAGGGACGAACACTGAAGCTTTCTTT. Its translation: CATSPTGTNTEAFF.